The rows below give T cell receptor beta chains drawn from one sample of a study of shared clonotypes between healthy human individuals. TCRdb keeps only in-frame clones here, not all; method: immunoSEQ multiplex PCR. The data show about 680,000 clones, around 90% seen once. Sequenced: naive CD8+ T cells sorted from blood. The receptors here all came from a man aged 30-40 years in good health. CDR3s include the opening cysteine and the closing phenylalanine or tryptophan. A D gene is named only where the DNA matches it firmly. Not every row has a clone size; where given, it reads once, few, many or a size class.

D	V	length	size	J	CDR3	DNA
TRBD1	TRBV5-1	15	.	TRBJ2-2	CASSRDRGRSGELFF	TGCGCCAGCAGCAGGGACAGGGGGCGATCCGGGGAGCTGTTTTTT
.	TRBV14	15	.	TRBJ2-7	CASSPTGTGDYEQYF	TGTGCCAGCAGCCCAACCGGGACGGGGGACTACGAGCAGTACTTC
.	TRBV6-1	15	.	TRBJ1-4	CASSDFGDSNEKLFF	TGTGCCAGCAGTGATTTTGGCGACTCTAATGAAAAACTGTTTTTT
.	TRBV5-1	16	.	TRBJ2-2	CASSLGPGYRPEWLFF	TGCGCCAGCAGCTTAGGCCCGGGTTATCGGCCGGAGTGGCTGTTTTTT
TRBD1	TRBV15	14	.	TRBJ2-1	CATSRGTGENEQFF	TGTGCCACCAGCAGGGGGACAGGGGAAAATGAGCAGTTCTTC
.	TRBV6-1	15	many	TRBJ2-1	CASSEGDWNYNEQFF	TGTGCCAGCAGTGAAGGGGACTGGAACTACAATGAGCAGTTCTTC
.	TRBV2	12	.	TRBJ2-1	CASSSRVNEQFF	TGTGCCAGCTCATCTAGGGTAAATGAGCAGTTCTTC
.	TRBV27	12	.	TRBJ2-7	CASSSDGYEQYF	TGTGCCAGCAGTTCGGACGGGTACGAGCAGTACTTC
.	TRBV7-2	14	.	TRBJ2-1	CASSPGTHGDEQFF	TGTGCCAGCAGCCCGGGGACGCACGGGGATGAGCAGTTCTTC
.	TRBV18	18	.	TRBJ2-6	CASSPGDGFFSGANVLTF	TGTGCCAGCTCACCAGGGGACGGCTTCTTCTCTGGGGCCAACGTCCTGACTTTC
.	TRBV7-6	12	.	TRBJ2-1	CASSLRGNEQFF	TGTGCCAGCAGCTTAAGAGGCAATGAGCAGTTCTTC
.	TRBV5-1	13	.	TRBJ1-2	CASSFDRTYGYTF	TGCGCCAGCAGCTTCGACAGGACCTATGGCTACACCTTC
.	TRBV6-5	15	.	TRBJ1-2	CASSSSTHRVHGYTF	TGTGCCAGCAGTTCTTCCACCCACAGGGTTCATGGCTACACCTTC
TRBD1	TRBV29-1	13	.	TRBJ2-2	CSTTGPGTGELFF	TGCAGCACGACAGGGCCGGGGACCGGGGAGCTGTTTTTT
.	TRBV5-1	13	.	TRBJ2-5	CASSFQGEETQYF	TGCGCCAGCAGCTTTCAGGGCGAGGAGACCCAGTACTTC
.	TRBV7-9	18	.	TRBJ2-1	CASSLPAPGHSSYNEQFF	TGTGCCAGCAGCTTACCCGCCCCGGGTCATAGCTCCTACAATGAGCAGTTCTTC
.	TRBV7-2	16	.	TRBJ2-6	CASSFSRNSGANVLTF	TGTGCCAGCAGCTTCTCTCGGAACTCTGGGGCCAACGTCCTGACTTTC
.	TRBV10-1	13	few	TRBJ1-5	CASSETAGQPQHF	TGCGCCAGCAGTGAAACAGCCGGGCAGCCCCAGCATTTT
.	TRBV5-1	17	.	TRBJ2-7	CASDIFPDGDVSYEQYF	TGCGCCAGCGACATTTTCCCTGACGGGGACGTCTCCTACGAGCAGTACTTC
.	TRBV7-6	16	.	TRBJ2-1	CASSLLDRTWEDEQFF	TGTGCCAGCAGCTTACTGGACAGGACCTGGGAGGATGAGCAGTTCTTC
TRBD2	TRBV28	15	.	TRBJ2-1	CASSEVAGGMREQFF	TGTGCCAGCAGTGAGGTAGCGGGAGGGATGCGTGAGCAGTTCTTC
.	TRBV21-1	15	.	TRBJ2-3	CASGQGISSTDTQYF	TGTGCCAGCGGACAGGGAATCTCTAGCACAGATACGCAGTATTTT
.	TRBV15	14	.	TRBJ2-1	CATSRDRSRDEQFF	TGTGCCACCAGCAGAGATCGGAGTCGGGATGAGCAGTTCTTC
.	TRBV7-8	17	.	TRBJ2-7	CASSLRGRPPITYEQYF	TGTGCCAGCAGCTTACGTGGGAGGCCACCGATTACCTACGAGCAGTACTTC
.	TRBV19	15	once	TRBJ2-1	CASSIIPPSVNEQFF	TGTGCCAGTAGTATTATTCCCCCTAGCGTCAATGAGCAGTTCTTC
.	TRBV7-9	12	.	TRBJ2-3	CASSLVPDTQYF	TGTGCCAGCAGCTTAGTTCCAGATACGCAGTATTTT
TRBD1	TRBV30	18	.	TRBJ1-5	CAWSTAGQGAYSNQPQHF	TGTGCCTGGAGTACAGCTGGACAGGGGGCATATAGCAATCAGCCCCAGCATTTT
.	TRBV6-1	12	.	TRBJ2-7	CASSTPPYEQYF	TGTGCCAGCAGCACGCCTCCCTACGAGCAGTACTTC
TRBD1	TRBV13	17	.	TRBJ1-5	CASSRGPPFTPNQPQHF	TGTGCCAGCAGCAGGGGGCCGCCGTTCACTCCGAATCAGCCCCAGCATTTT
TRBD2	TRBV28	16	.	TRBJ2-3	CASSSRLAGVMNTQYF	TGTGCCAGCAGTTCGAGACTAGCGGGAGTAATGAATACGCAGTATTTT
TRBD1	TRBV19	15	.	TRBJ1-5	CASRGTDNSNQPQHF	TGTGCCAGTAGAGGGACAGACAATAGCAATCAGCCCCAGCATTTT
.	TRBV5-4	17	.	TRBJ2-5	CASSLRETGRGQETQYF	TGTGCCAGCAGCTTGAGGGAAACGGGAAGGGGCCAAGAGACCCAGTACTTC
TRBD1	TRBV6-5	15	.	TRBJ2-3	CASTPRDRSTDTQYF	TGTGCCAGCACCCCGAGGGACAGAAGCACAGATACGCAGTATTTT
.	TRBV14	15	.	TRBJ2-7	CASSQDRRSNGEQYF	TGTGCCAGCAGCCAAGATAGGAGGAGTAATGGCGAGCAGTACTTC
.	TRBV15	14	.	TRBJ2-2	CATSIPVLTGELFF	TGTGCCACCAGCATACCAGTCCTCACCGGGGAGCTGTTTTTT
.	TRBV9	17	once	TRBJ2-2	CASSVGKGHSNTGELFF	TGTGCCAGCAGCGTAGGGAAAGGACACTCGAACACCGGGGAGCTGTTTTTT
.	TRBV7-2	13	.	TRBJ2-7	CASRSMDGGEQYF	TGTGCCAGCAGATCAATGGACGGCGGGGAGCAGTACTTC
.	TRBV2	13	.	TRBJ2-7	CARRTSPSYEQYF	TGTGCCAGAAGAACTAGCCCAAGCTACGAGCAGTACTTC
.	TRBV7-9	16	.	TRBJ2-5	CASSLLPGNQKETQYF	TGTGCCAGCAGCTTATTGCCCGGGAATCAAAAAGAGACCCAGTACTTC
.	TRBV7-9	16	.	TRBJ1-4	CASTQSGGGGNEKLFF	TGTGCCAGCACCCAATCAGGAGGAGGGGGTAATGAAAAACTGTTTTTT
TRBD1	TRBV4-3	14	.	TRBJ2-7	CASSQETTGDEQYF	TGCGCCAGCAGCCAAGAAACAACAGGGGACGAGCAGTACTTC
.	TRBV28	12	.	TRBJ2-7	CASSPHRDEQYF	TGTGCCAGCAGTCCTCACAGGGACGAGCAGTACTTC
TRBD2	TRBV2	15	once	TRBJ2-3	CASTRVGGGTDTQYF	TGTGCCAGCACCCGGGTCGGGGGGGGCACAGATACGCAGTATTTT
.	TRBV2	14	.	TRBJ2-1	CASSDPNDYNEQFF	TGTGCCAGCAGTGATCCGAACGACTACAATGAGCAGTTCTTC